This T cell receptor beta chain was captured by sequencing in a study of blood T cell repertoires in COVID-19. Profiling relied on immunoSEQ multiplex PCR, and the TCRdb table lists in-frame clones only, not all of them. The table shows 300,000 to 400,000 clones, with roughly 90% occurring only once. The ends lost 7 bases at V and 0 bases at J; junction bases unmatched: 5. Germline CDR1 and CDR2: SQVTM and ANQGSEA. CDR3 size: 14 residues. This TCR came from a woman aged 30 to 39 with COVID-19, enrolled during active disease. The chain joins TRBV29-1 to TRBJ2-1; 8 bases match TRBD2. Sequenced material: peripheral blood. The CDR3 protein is CSGVTSGSYNEQFF. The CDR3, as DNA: TGCAGCGGCGTCACTAGCGGCTCCTACAATGAGCAGTTCTTC.